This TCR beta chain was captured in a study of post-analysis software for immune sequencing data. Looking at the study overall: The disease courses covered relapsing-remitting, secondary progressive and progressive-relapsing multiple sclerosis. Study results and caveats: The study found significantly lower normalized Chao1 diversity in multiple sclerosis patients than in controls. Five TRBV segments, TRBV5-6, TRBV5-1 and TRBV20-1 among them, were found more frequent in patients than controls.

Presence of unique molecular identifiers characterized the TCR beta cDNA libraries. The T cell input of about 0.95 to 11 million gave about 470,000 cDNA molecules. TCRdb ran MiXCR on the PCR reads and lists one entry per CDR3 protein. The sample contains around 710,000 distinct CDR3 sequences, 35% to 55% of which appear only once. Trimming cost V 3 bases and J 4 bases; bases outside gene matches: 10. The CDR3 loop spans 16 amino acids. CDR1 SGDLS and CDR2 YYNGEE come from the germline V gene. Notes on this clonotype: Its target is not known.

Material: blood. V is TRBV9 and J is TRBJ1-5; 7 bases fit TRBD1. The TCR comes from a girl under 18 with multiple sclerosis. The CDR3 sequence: CASSGTGTEANQPQHF. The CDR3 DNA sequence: TGTGCCAGCAGCGGCACCGGGACAGAAGCAAATCAGCCCCAGCATTTT. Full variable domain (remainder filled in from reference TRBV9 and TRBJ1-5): DSGVTQTPKHLITATGQRVTLRCSPRSGDLSVYWYQQSLDQGLQFLIQYYNGEERAKGNILERFSAQQFPDLHSELNLSSLELGDSALYFCASSGTGTEANQPQHFGDGTRLSIL.